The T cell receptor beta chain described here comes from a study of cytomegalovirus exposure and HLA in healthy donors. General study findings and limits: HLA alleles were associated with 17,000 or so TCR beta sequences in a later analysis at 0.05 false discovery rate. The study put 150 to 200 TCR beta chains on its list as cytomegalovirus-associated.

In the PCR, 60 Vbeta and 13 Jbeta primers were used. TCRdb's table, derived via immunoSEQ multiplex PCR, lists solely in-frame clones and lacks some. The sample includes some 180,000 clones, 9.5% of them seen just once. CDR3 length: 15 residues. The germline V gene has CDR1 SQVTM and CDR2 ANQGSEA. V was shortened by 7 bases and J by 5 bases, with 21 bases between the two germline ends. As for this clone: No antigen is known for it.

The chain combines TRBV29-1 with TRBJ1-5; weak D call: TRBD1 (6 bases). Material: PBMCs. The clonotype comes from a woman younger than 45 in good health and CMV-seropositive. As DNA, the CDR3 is TGCAGCGCCATAGGGGGGGCCCTGGGGGATCAGCCCCAGCATTTT. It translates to CSAIGGALGDQPQHF.